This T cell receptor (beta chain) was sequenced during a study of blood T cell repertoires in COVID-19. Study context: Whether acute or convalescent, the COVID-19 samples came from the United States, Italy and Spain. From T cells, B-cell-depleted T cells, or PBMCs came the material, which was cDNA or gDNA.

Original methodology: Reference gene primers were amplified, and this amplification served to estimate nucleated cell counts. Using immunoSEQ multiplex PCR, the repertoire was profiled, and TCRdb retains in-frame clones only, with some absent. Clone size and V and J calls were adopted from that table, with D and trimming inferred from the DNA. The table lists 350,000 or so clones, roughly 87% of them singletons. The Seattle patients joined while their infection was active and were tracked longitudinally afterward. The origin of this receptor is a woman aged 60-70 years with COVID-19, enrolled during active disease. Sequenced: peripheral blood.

The CDR3 is CASSQEGLAAKNIQYF. CDR3 nucleotide sequence: TGTGCCAGCAGCCAAGAAGGACTAGCGGCCAAAAACATTCAGTACTTC. The genes are TRBV3-1 (or the pseudogene TRBV3-2) and TRBJ2-4, with 9 bases that match TRBD2. In germline, CDR1 is LGHDT, CDR2 YNNKEL (reference sequence). This CDR3 spans 16 amino acids. J lost 1 base, V lost 0 bases, and 1 base had no gene match.